One sample yielded the 22 T cell receptor beta chains listed below, sequenced in a study of shared clonotypes between healthy human individuals. Generated by immunoSEQ multiplex PCR, the TCRdb table keeps only in-frame clones and is missing some. This table holds roughly 2 million clones, roughly 94% found once. Naivety among CD8 cells was defined by CD45RO negativity and positive CCR7 selection, thereby excluding terminally differentiated effector memory CD45RA+ cells. What was sequenced was naive CD8+ T cells sorted from blood. All receptors derive from a man between 18 and 35 years old in good health.

This sequence joins TRBV2 and TRBJ2-5, with 12 bases matching TRBD2. Looked up from germline, CDR1 is SNHLY and CDR2 is FYNNEI. The CDR3 is made up of 15 amino acids. With V trimmed by 6 bases and J by 4 bases, 6 bases remained unmatched. The CDR3 DNA reads as TGTGCCAGCAGCGGGACTAGCGGGTTAGGAGAGACCCAGTACTTC. Its protein product is CASSGTSGLGETQYF.

The genes are TRBV7-9 and TRBJ2-7, with D possibly TRBD2 on 6 matching bases. The germline gives CDR1 SEHNR, CDR2 FQNEAQ (reference sequence). V lost 3 bases, J lost 7 bases, and 10 bases lay in between. This CDR3 region has 12 residues. CDR3 loop: CASSFPGREQYF. The CDR3 DNA sequence: TGTGCCAGCAGCTTTCCGGGGAGGGAGCAGTACTTC.

This clone appeared a single time. The V and J genes are TRBV4-3 and TRBJ1-2, with 7 bases that match TRBD1. Germline-derived CDR1 and CDR2 are LGHNA and YSLEER. Losses at the gene ends were 3 bases for V and 6 bases for J; bases not matched to a gene: 7. The CDR3 runs to 14 residues. The CDR3 bases are TGCGCCAGCAGCCACACACAGGGGTGGGATGGCTACACCTTC. Translation gives CASSHTQGWDGYTF.

The chain has TRBV27 and TRBJ1-2, with TRBD1 as a possible D gene (6 bases). Germline CDR1 reads MNHEY; CDR2 reads SMNVEV (reference sequence). The CDR3 loop spans 15 amino acids. With 5 bases removed from V and 0 bases from J, the gap between germline ends came to 13 bases. The CDR3 loop is CASSASDSSNYGYTF. The CDR3 DNA reads as TGTGCCAGCAGTGCCTCGGACAGCTCTAACTATGGCTACACCTTC.

Worth noting for this clone: Additional DNA sequences in this sample encode the identical CDR3. The chain couples TRBV2 to TRBJ2-5; D uncertain. V was shortened by 2 bases and J by 1 base, with 2 bases between the two germline ends. CDR3 length: 12 amino acids. Germline V gene sequence: CDR1 SNHLY, CDR2 FYNNEI. This CDR3 reads CASSELQETQYF. The CDR3 coding sequence is TGTGCCAGCAGTGAACTCCAAGAGACCCAGTACTTC.

This clone has only one observation. A read error may produce the germline difference seen at one junction end. Other DNA sequences in the same sample also yield this CDR3. V is TRBV19 and J is TRBJ1-5; D might be TRBD1 (6 bases). The CDR3 consists of 14 residues. Germline assignment: CDR1 LNHDA and CDR2 SQIVND (reference sequence). The CDR3 nucleotides are TGCGCCAGTCACCATACAGGGACGGGTCAGCCCCAGCATTTT. Translated, it gives CASHHTGTGQPQHF.

Only one count was recorded for this clone. J is TRBJ2-7 and V is TRBV5-1; 8 nucleotides line up with TRBD2. The CDR3 is 14 residues long. CDR1 and CDR2 from the germline V gene are SGHRS and YFSETQ. V lost 3 bases, J lost 2 bases, and 4 bases stayed unmatched. CDR3 residues: CASSSSGSPYEQYF. In nucleotides, the CDR3 is TGCGCCAGCAGCTCTAGCGGGTCCCCCTACGAGCAGTACTTC.

The rearrangement uses TRBV5-6 and TRBJ2-5, with D hard to call. V lost 4 bases and J 3 bases, leaving 10 bases between the germline ends. This CDR3 is built from 13 residues. Germline V gene lookup returns CDR1 SGHDT and CDR2 YYEEEE. This chain's CDR3 is CASSVTVEETQYF. The CDR3, as DNA: TGTGCCAGCAGCGTAACCGTGGAAGAGACCCAGTACTTC. Full variable domain (remainder filled in from reference TRBV5-6 and TRBJ2-5): DAGVTQSPTHLIKTRGQQVTLRCSPKSGHDTVSWYQQALGQGPQFIFQYYEEEERQRGNFPDRFSGHQFPNYSSELNVNALLLGDSALYLCASSVTVEETQYFGPGTRLLVL.

The chain couples TRBV30 to TRBJ2-2; D gene ambiguous. CDR3 length: 14 residues. Germline assignment: CDR1 GTSNPN and CDR2 SVGIG (reference sequence). The ends were cut back, 0 bases at V and 1 base at J, with 6 bases in the middle. The CDR3 DNA is TGTGCCTGGAGTGTATATTGGAACACCGGGGAGCTGTTTTTT. Translating gives CAWSVYWNTGELFF.

Points on this clone: This sample includes further DNA sequences coding for the same CDR3. The chain has TRBV7-9 and TRBJ1-1; 8 bases line up with TRBD1. Losses at the gene ends were 2 bases for V and 0 bases for J; bases not matched to a gene: 2. Germline V CDR1 and CDR2: SEHNR, FQNEAQ (reference sequence). CDR3 length: 15 amino acids. DNA of the CDR3: TGTGCCAGCAGCTTACCAGGGGGCTTGAACACTGAAGCTTTCTTT. It yields the protein CASSLPGGLNTEAFF.

The V and J genes are TRBV19 and TRBJ2-7, with 11 bases matching TRBD2. CDR3 length equals 16 residues. Looked up from germline, CDR1 is LNHDA and CDR2 is SQIVND (reference sequence). The V gene end was trimmed by 2 bases and the J gene end by 5 bases; junction bases not matched to a gene: 8. Written as DNA, the CDR3 is TGTGCCAGTAGTATACTAGCGGGAGGCCCATTGAACGAGCAGTACTTC. Its protein is CASSILAGGPLNEQYF.

V gene TRBV7-9 combines with J gene TRBJ2-3, with D perhaps matching TRBD1 or TRBD2 (5 bases each). Germline CDR1 is SEHNR and CDR2 is FQNEAQ (reference sequence). The V end lost 4 bases, the J end lost 2 bases, and 16 bases lay between the germline ends. The CDR3 is 16 residues long. CDR3 sequence reads: CASSSGPGTPTDTQYF. As DNA, the CDR3 is TGTGCCAGCAGCTCCGGCCCCGGGACCCCCACAGATACGCAGTATTTT.

The rearrangement joins TRBV7-8 to TRBJ1-4, with 7 bases aligning to TRBD1. Trimming removed 5 bases from V and 5 bases from J; junction bases left unmatched: 8. CDR1 and CDR2 from the germline V gene are SGHVS and FQNEAQ. The CDR3 sequence is 15 residues long. The DNA of the CDR3 is TGTGCCAGCAGCGCCCGAGGACAGGAAAATGAAAAACTGTTTTTT. It is translated as CASSARGQENEKLFF.

This chain joins TRBV25-1 and TRBJ1-1, with 9 bases aligning to TRBD1. Trimming took 6 bases from V and 9 from J; bases not matched to a gene: 11. The CDR3 sequence is 14 residues long. Germline V CDR1 and CDR2: MGHDK, SYGVNS. DNA for the CDR3: TGTGCCAGCAGGGGGGTACGGGACAGGGACCAAGCTTTCTTT. As protein: CASRGVRDRDQAFF. Variable domain in full (rest from reference TRBV25-1 and TRBJ1-1): EADIYQTPRYLVIGTGKKITLECSQTMGHDKMYWYQQDPGMELHLIHYSYGVNSTEKGDLSSESTVSRIRTEHFPLTLESARPSHTSQYLCASRGVRDRDQAFFGQGTRLTVV.

Worth noting for this clone: Different DNA sequences within this sample yield the same CDR3. The DNA of the CDR3 is TGTGCCAGCAGTTTGGTTGGGGAGCTGTTTTTT. The encoded protein is CASSLVGELFF. This chain links TRBV28 with TRBJ2-2, with D unclear. The CDR3 is made up of 11 amino acids. Germline values: CDR1 MDHEN, CDR2 SYDVKM. Trimming took 3 bases from V and 8 from J, leaving 4 bases between them.

The chain recombines TRBV7-6 with TRBJ2-3, with D possibly TRBD1 on 6 matching bases. Trimming took off 1 base at V and 2 bases at J, with 10 bases between the two ends. Per the germline V gene, CDR1 is SGHVS and CDR2 is FNYEAQ. The CDR3 length is 15 residues. The CDR3 loop reads CASSLGRDTTDTQYF. Written as DNA, the CDR3 is TGTGCCAGCAGCTTAGGAAGGGACACCACAGATACGCAGTATTTT.

The V call is TRBV5-6, the J call TRBJ2-7; D is perhaps TRBD2 (6 bases). This CDR3 region has 15 residues. The V gene's germline CDR1 is SGHDT and CDR2 YYEEEE. V lost 0 bases to trimming and J lost 0 bases, with 10 bases between them. CDR3 region: CASSLDFGSSYEQYF. CDR3 coding DNA: TGTGCCAGCAGCTTGGATTTCGGGAGCTCCTACGAGCAGTACTTC.

This chain links TRBV6-1 with TRBJ2-7; no firm D call. Per germline, CDR1 MNHNS and CDR2 SASEGT. V was shortened by 2 bases and J by 3 bases, with 8 bases between the two germline ends. CDR3 size: 13 residues. The CDR3 nucleotides are TGTGCCAGCAGTGAATCTACCGGCTACGAGCAGTACTTC. Translating gives CASSESTGYEQYF.

This chain uses TRBV18 with TRBJ1-1; D ambiguous. The CDR3 loop spans 15 amino acids. V lost 3 bases, J lost 1 base, and 12 bases lay in between. Germline CDR1 reads KGHSH; CDR2 reads LQKENI. CDR3 sequence reads: CASSPLGVGNTEAFF. The CDR3 DNA follows: TGTGCCAGCTCACCCCTCGGGGTCGGGAACACTGAAGCTTTCTTT.

The chain employs TRBV28 and TRBJ1-1; tentatively, D is TRBD1 (5 bases). Per the germline V gene, CDR1 is MDHEN and CDR2 is SYDVKM. V was pared by 5 bases and J by 1 base, with 8 bases between. There are 13 residues in the CDR3. The chain's CDR3 is CASSMGGNTEAFF. CDR3 in DNA: TGTGCCAGCAGTATGGGGGGGAACACTGAAGCTTTCTTT. Filled out from reference TRBV28 and TRBJ1-1, the complete variable domain reads DVKVTQSSRYLVKRTGEKVFLECVQDMDHENMFWYRQDPGLGLRLIYFSYDVKMKEKGDIPEGYSVSREKKERFSLILESASTNQTSMYLCASSMGGNTEAFFGQGTRLTVV.

The rearrangement joins TRBV4-1 to TRBJ2-1; 13 bases fit TRBD2. Losses at the gene ends were 4 bases for V and 8 bases for J; bases not matched to a gene: 5. The CDR3 is 15 amino acids. The germline V gene has CDR1 MGHRA and CDR2 YSYEKL. Here the CDR3 DNA reads TGCGCCAGCAGCCTCGGACTAGCGGGAGCCTATGAGCAGTTCTTC. This sequence encodes CASSLGLAGAYEQFF.

The chain recombines TRBV6-1 with TRBJ2-7; D not resolved. The CDR3 sequence is 15 residues long. Germline values: CDR1 MNHNS, CDR2 SASEGT. V was clipped by 2 bases and J by 0 bases, with 11 bases between them. In DNA, the CDR3 is TGTGCCAGCAGTGAATCAACGGCGAGCTCCTACGAGCAGTACTTC. Translated: CASSESTASSYEQYF.